The following is a T cell receptor beta chain sequence with its context. These data originate in a study of T cell responses to AZD1222 COVID-19 vaccine. Profiled with immunoSEQ multiplex PCR; TCRdb holds only in-frame clones, not every one. The sample lists tens of thousands of clones, less than 90% seen once, with less than 25% in the top ten. The source was peripheral blood, collected on day 0 of AZD1222 vaccination. This TCR was sampled from an adult in good health.

CDR3 nucleotides: TGTGCCAGCAGTTACTGGGGGACAGACTCCTACGAGCAGTACTTC. Protein product: CASSYWGTDSYEQYF. The chain joins TRBV6-2 or TRBV6-3 to TRBJ2-7, with TRBD1 matching over 7 bases. Germline V lookup: CDR1 MNHEY, CDR2 SVGEGT. V trimming: 1 base; J trimming: 0 bases; junction bases outside the gene matches: 3. The CDR3 totals 15 residues.